The 2 T cell receptor beta chains below all came from one sample that was sequenced in a study of blood T cells in healthy people across ages. It was with a sample-barcoded 5' primer and a J-beta primer mix that a second PCR of roughly 6 to 12 cycles was run. TCRdb reprocessed the 5' RACE reads via MiXCR and lists one record per CDR3 protein. The table includes hundreds of thousands of distinct CDR3 sequences, 25% detected once. These same records also appear under a second study, on T cells of mothers and their children.

Sequencing was carried out using blood. All receptors come from a boy younger than 18 in good health.

The chain couples TRBV29-1 to TRBJ1-2; a possible D gene is TRBD1 (5 bases). The germline V gene has CDR1 SQVTM and CDR2 ANQGSEA. CDR3 length: 11 amino acids. V lost 3 bases and J 8 bases, leaving 10 bases between the germline ends. CDR3 DNA sequence: TGCAGCGTTGACGAGGGACGGGGCTACACCTTC. Translating gives CSVDEGRGYTF.

Notes on this clonotype: The conserved phenylalanine or tryptophan normally closing the CDR3 is absent here, so this likely arose from a read error. The chain uses TRBV7-9 and TRBJ2-1; possibly TRBD1 for D (7 bases). Germline V gives CDR1 SEHNR, CDR2 FQNEAQ (reference sequence). This CDR3 region has 17 residues. V lost 3 bases and J 9 bases, leaving 24 bases between the germline ends. CDR3 DNA: TGTGCCAGCAGCTTGCCAATGGGGGGAACAGGGGCGGGTGAGCAGTTCTCC. Translated: CASSLPMGGTGAGEQFS.